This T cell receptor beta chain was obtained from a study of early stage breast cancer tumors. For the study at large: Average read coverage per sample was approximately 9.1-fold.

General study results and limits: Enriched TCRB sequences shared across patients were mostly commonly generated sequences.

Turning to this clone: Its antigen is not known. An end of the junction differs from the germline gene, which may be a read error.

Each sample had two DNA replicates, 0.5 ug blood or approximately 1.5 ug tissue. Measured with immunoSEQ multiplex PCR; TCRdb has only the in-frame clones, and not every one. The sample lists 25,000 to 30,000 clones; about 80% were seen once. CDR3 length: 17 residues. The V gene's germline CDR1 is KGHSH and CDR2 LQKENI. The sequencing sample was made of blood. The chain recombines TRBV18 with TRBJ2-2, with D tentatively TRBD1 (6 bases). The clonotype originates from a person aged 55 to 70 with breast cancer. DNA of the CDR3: TGTGCCAGCTCCCCACTTGAAGTGTCCGGACAGACCGGGGAGCTGTTTTTT. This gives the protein CASSPLEVSGQTGELFF.